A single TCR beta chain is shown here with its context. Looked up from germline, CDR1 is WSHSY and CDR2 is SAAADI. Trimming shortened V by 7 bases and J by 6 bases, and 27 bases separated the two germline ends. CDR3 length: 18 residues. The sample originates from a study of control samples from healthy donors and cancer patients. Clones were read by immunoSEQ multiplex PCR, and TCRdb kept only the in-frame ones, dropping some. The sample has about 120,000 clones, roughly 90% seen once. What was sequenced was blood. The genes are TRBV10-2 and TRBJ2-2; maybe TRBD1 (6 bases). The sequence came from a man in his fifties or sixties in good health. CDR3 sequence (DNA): TGCGCCAGCACGTCGGTACTAGGGCAGGGGAACCGCGCCGGGGAGCTGTTTTTT. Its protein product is CASTSVLGQGNRAGELFF.